This TCR beta chain was sequenced in a study of T cell responses to AZD1222 COVID-19 vaccine. Overall study findings and caveats: A reported finding is that nearly half of spike-specific TCRs target unmutated variant regions. Just 5 to 7 AZD1222 recipients tested seropositive at baseline. Donors, mostly white British, included more females; clonal diversity was possibly underestimated.

This clone was counted between two and nine times. Its target is unknown. V dropped 0 bases and J dropped 2 bases, with 6 bases sitting between them. Per germline, CDR1 SGHRS and CDR2 YFSETQ. The CDR3 covers 14 residues. The data were produced by immunoSEQ multiplex PCR, yet TCRdb's version contains in-frame clones alone and is incomplete. The profile shows 120,000 or so clones, roughly 85% of them singletons. This sequence joins TRBV5-1 and TRBJ1-5; D gene unclear. This clonotype was sampled from an adult in good health. This sample comprised peripheral blood, obtained on day 0 of AZD1222 vaccination. The CDR3 DNA is TGCGCCAGCAGCTTGGGGGGTGGCAATCAGCCCCAGCATTTT. This translates into CASSLGGGNQPQHF.